Listed here is a single T cell receptor (beta chain). The protocol was immunoSEQ multiplex PCR, while the TCRdb copy is restricted to in-frame clones and leaves out a portion. Among approximately 80,000 clones listed, about three quarters were seen once. The sample belongs to a study of blood T cell repertoires in COVID-19. The receptor was derived from a human donor in a cohort sampled during active COVID-19. The specimen was peripheral blood.

CDR3 residues: CASSFEGQAYEQYF. CDR3 coding DNA: TGCGCCAGCAGCTTTGAGGGACAGGCCTACGAGCAGTACTTC. The chain combines TRBV5-1 with TRBJ2-7; TRBD1 aligns across 8 bases. Trimming cost V 2 bases and J 2 bases; bases outside gene matches: 3. The CDR3 loop spans 14 amino acids. The germline V gene encodes CDR1 SGHRS and CDR2 YFSETQ.